What follows are 17 T cell receptor beta chains derived from one specimen sequenced in a study of cytomegalovirus exposure and HLA in healthy donors (dated by TCRdb to 2017 to 2019). Library preparation was by the immunoSEQ multiplex PCR assay. A mixture of 60 forward primers for TCR Vbeta segments and 13 reverse primers for TCR Jbeta segments was used in the multiplex PCR. TCRdb's version of the immuneACCESS table is confined to in-frame rearrangements and falls short of the full clone set. An unresolved V gene accounts for under half of the shortfall where checked; the remainder is of unknown origin. The sample records roughly 160,000 clones, 82% of which are singletons. The ten top clones hold 7% to 9.5% of the sample. Sample: PBMCs. All receptors come from a male donor in good health and CMV-seropositive.

The V call is TRBV9, the J call TRBJ2-3; D might be TRBD2 (5 bases). The V and J ends lost 0 bases and 2 bases respectively, with 10 bases between them. The CDR3 loop spans 15 amino acids. Germline V CDR1 and CDR2: SGDLS, YYNGEE. The CDR3 spells CASSVEAGYTDTQYF. CDR3 in DNA: TGTGCCAGCAGCGTAGAGGCGGGCTACACAGATACGCAGTATTTT.

This rearrangement joins TRBV4-3 to TRBJ1-2; TRBD1 aligns across 9 bases. The CDR3 is 15 amino acids. Trimming at V came to 0 bases and at J to 3 bases, leaving 2 bases not matched to a gene. The V gene's germline CDR1 is LGHNA and CDR2 YSLEER. Written as DNA, the CDR3 is TGCGCCAGCAGCCAAGATACAGGGGGCGACTATGGCTACACCTTC. Protein: CASSQDTGGDYGYTF.

The chain couples TRBV6-5 to TRBJ2-7, with 11 bases lining up with TRBD1. The trim removed 4 bases at V and 2 bases at J, leaving 4 bases unmatched. The germline V gene encodes CDR1 MNHEY and CDR2 SVGAGI. The CDR3 totals 15 residues. Written as DNA, the CDR3 is TGTGCCAGCAGTTTCGGGGGACAGGGGGCCTACGAGCAGTACTTC. Translating it yields CASSFGGQGAYEQYF.

The chain combines TRBV7-2 with TRBJ2-3; D is ambiguous. The CDR3 has 11 amino acids. V was cut by 5 bases and J by 7 bases, with 7 bases left in between. CDR1 SGHTA and CDR2 FQGNSA come from the germline V gene. The CDR3 sequence: CASSTQHTQYF. In nucleotides, the CDR3 is TGTGCCAGCAGCACTCAACATACGCAGTATTTT.

The CDR3: CASSLTVGAFF. CDR3 nucleotide sequence: TGTGCCAGCAGCCTTACGGTTGGAGCTTTCTTT. J is TRBJ1-1 and V is TRBV6-6; D remains ambiguous. This CDR3 is 11 amino acids long. V lost 6 bases and J lost 10, with 12 bases in between. CDR1 is MNHNY, CDR2 SVGAGI, per germline (reference sequence).

V is TRBV10-3 and J is TRBJ2-5; TRBD1 matches at 9 bases. Trimming at V came to 4 bases and at J to 5 bases, leaving 11 bases not matched to a gene. This CDR3 is built from 16 residues. Germline V gene sequence: CDR1 ENHRY, CDR2 SYGVKD. CDR3 sequence reads: CAISGEQGAVGETQYF. CDR3 DNA sequence: TGTGCCATCAGTGGTGAACAGGGGGCGGTCGGGGAGACCCAGTACTTC.

This clone was recorded only once. V and J are TRBV7-9 and TRBJ2-7; 7 bases match TRBD2. CDR3 length: 15 amino acids. The V and J ends lost 3 bases and 5 bases, in that order; junction bases with no gene match: 10. Germline V gene lookup returns CDR1 SEHNR and CDR2 FQNEAQ (reference sequence). CDR3 nucleotide sequence: TGTGCCAGCAGCTTTCTCGAGGCGGGAGTTCACGAGCAGTACTTC. Its protein product is CASSFLEAGVHEQYF.

V usage is TRBV30 and J usage is TRBJ2-7, with 9 bases that match TRBD1. The V gene end was trimmed by 8 bases and the J gene end by 4 bases; junction bases not matched to a gene: 15. Germline CDR1 and CDR2: GTSNPN and SVGIG (reference sequence). The CDR3 covers 15 residues. The CDR3 region has the DNA TGTGCCCATGGGACAGGGTCTCCGGGGGTATACGAGCAGTACTTC. This codes for CAHGTGSPGVYEQYF.

J is TRBJ1-2 and V is TRBV6-5; D gene ambiguous. Trimming left V 2 bases short and J 4 bases short, with 14 bases between. The CDR3 totals 15 residues. Germline loops: CDR1 MNHEY, CDR2 SVGAGI. The CDR3 sequence: CASSYPGQAGYGYTF. The CDR3 coding sequence is TGTGCCAGCAGTTACCCCGGGCAGGCGGGCTATGGCTACACCTTC.

The rearrangement joins TRBV19 to TRBJ2-6; tentatively, D is TRBD1 (5 bases). Between the trimmed V and J ends, which lost 6 bases and 2 bases, there was a span of 8 bases. Germline V gene data show CDR1 as LNHDA and CDR2 as SQIVND (reference sequence). This CDR3 has 14 amino acids. The CDR3 DNA reads as TGTGCCAGTAGAGACAGAGCTGGGGCCAACGTCCTGACTTTC. Protein product: CASRDRAGANVLTF.

J is TRBJ2-7 and V is TRBV5-4, with D tentatively TRBD2 (6 bases). This CDR3 has 15 residues. Germline CDR1 SGHNT, CDR2 YYREEE (reference sequence). Trimming took off 5 bases at V and 2 bases at J, with 17 bases between the two ends. CDR3 in amino acids: CASSYGNRGTYEQYF. The DNA for the CDR3 is TGTGCCAGCAGTTATGGGAATCGGGGGACCTACGAGCAGTACTTC. The full variable domain, with the rest looked up from reference TRBV5-4 and TRBJ2-7, is ETGVTQSPTHLIKTRGQQVTLRCSSQSGHNTVSWYQQALGQGPQFIFQYYREEENGRGNFPPRFSGLQFPNYSSELNVNALELDDSALYLCASSYGNRGTYEQYFGPGTRLTVT.

The J gene is TRBJ1-1, the V gene TRBV6-5; D call uncertain. Germline CDR1 and CDR2: MNHEY and SVGAGI. The V end was cut by 4 bases, the J end by 2 bases, with 11 bases between. The CDR3 length is 14 residues. CDR3 region: CASSSPGVNTEAFF. DNA of the CDR3: TGTGCCAGCAGTTCACCCGGGGTAAACACTGAAGCTTTCTTT.

In nucleotides, the CDR3 is TGTGCCAGCAGCTTGACAGGGGGCAGGATTGAAAAACTGTTTTTT. As protein: CASSLTGGRIEKLFF. The gene calls are TRBV7-2 and TRBJ1-4, with TRBD1 matching over 10 bases. The J segment lost 7 bases and the V segment lost 3 bases, leaving 5 bases of the junction unmatched. Germline loops: CDR1 SGHTA, CDR2 FQGNSA. The CDR3 length is 15 residues.

As concerns this clone: An end of the junction does not agree with germline; a read error may underlie this. The chain combines TRBV30 with TRBJ2-6, with D possibly matching TRBD1 (5 bases). Germline CDR1 is GTSNPN and CDR2 is SVGIG (reference sequence). The CDR3 covers 12 residues. CDR3 sequence (DNA): TGTGCCTACAGCTCTGGGGCCAACGGCCTGACTTTC. Protein: CAYSSGANGLTF.

J is TRBJ2-5 and V is TRBV6-5; D might be TRBD1 (6 bases). V was trimmed by 5 bases and J by 0 bases, leaving 10 bases between them. CDR1 and CDR2 (germline): MNHEY, SVGAGI. CDR3 length: 14 amino acids. The CDR3 DNA sequence: TGTGCCAGCAGTCGGACAGACTACCAAGAGACCCAGTACTTC. It translates to CASSRTDYQETQYF.

The chain joins TRBV5-1 to TRBJ2-7; no reliable D call. V lost 4 bases and J lost 3, with 11 bases in between. Germline values: CDR1 SGHRS, CDR2 YFSETQ. CDR3 length: 13 amino acids. The CDR3 reads CASSEQTSYEQYF. The CDR3 nucleotides are TGCGCCAGCAGCGAACAGACGAGCTACGAGCAGTACTTC.

This clone was found a few times. V usage is TRBV30 and J usage is TRBJ1-5; weak D call: TRBD1 (5 bases). V lost 5 bases and J lost 6, with 14 bases in between. Germline V gene data show CDR1 as GTSNPN and CDR2 as SVGIG (reference sequence). CDR3 length: 13 amino acids. The CDR3 reads CAWGTAGGQPQHF. CDR3 coding DNA: TGTGCCTGGGGTACAGCGGGGGGTCAGCCCCAGCATTTT.